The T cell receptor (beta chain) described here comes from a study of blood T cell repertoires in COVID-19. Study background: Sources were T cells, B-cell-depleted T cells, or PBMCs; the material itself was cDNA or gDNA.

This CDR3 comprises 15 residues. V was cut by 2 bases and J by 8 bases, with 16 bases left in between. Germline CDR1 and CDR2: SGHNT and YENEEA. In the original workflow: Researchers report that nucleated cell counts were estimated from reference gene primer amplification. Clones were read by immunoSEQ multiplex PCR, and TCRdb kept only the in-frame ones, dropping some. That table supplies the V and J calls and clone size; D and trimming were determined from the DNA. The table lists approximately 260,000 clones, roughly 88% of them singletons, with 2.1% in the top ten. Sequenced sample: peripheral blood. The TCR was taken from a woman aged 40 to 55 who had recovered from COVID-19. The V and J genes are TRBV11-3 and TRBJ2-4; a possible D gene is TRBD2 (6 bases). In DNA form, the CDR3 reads TGTGCCAGCAGCTTAATCCGGGGGATGAATGACATTCAGTACTTC. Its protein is CASSLIRGMNDIQYF.